The 23 T cell receptor beta chains presented below share a single source sample, sequenced in a study of technical replicates of blood from several donors. Sequencing used immunoSEQ multiplex PCR; TCRdb keeps in-frame clones, though not all of them. The sample has tens of thousands of clones, around 88% seen once. The source material was PBMCs. The receptors derive from a human donor in good health. Some clones in this sample may be carry-over from other donors' samples.

The DNA for the CDR3 is TGTGCCAGCAGCTCCACACCCAGTCCCGATCAGCCCCAGCATTTT. It is translated as CASSSTPSPDQPQHF. The V call is TRBV11-2, the J call TRBJ1-5; D gene unclear. Trimming cost V 4 bases and J 5 bases, with 15 bases left between them. This CDR3 has 15 residues. Germline-derived CDR1 and CDR2 are SGHAT and FQNNGV.

The chain combines TRBV2 with TRBJ2-1; D unresolved. This CDR3 region has 14 residues. V was shortened by 8 bases and J by 0 bases, with 11 bases between the two germline ends. In germline, CDR1 is SNHLY, CDR2 FYNNEI. The DNA of the CDR3 is TGTGCCAGCGAGGAGTCTAGCTCCTACAATGAGCAGTTCTTC. Translating it yields CASEESSSYNEQFF.

V usage is TRBV7-8 and J usage is TRBJ2-7; maybe TRBD2 (7 bases). Trimming took 1 base from V and 0 from J, leaving 13 bases between them. CDR1 and CDR2 (germline): SGHVS, FQNEAQ. The CDR3 is 16 residues long. CDR3 DNA sequence: TGTGCCAGCAGCTTAGGTCGACGGGGGGCCTCCTACGAGCAGTACTTC. Translated, it gives CASSLGRRGASYEQYF.

The rearrangement uses TRBV30 and TRBJ2-7; D unclear. The CDR3 totals 11 residues. Trimming shortened V by 2 bases and J by 3 bases, and 5 bases separated the two germline ends. Per germline, CDR1 GTSNPN and CDR2 SVGIG (reference sequence). CDR3 region: CAWSRFYEQYF. The CDR3 nucleotides read TGTGCCTGGAGTCGGTTCTACGAGCAGTACTTC.

Here the CDR3 reads CASSIEQGVNYEQYF. CDR3 DNA: TGTGCCAGTAGTATAGAGCAGGGGGTTAACTACGAGCAGTACTTC. The rearrangement uses TRBV19 and TRBJ2-7; 7 bases agree with TRBD1. The CDR3 runs 15 residues. Losses at the gene ends were 0 bases for V and 3 bases for J; bases not matched to a gene: 5. The germline V gene has CDR1 LNHDA and CDR2 SQIVND (reference sequence).

The V and J genes are TRBV4-1 and TRBJ1-2; 8 bases align to TRBD1. Unmatched junction bases numbered 4, after V lost 0 bases and J lost 1 base. The CDR3 contains 16 residues. Germline loops: CDR1 MGHRA, CDR2 YSYEKL. CDR3: CASSQDWTGNNYGYTF. The DNA of the CDR3 is TGCGCCAGCAGCCAAGATTGGACAGGGAATAACTATGGCTACACCTTC.

The table lists this clone with a few counts. The DNA of the CDR3 is TGTGCCAGCAGGGAGGCCGCGTGGTCTGAAGCTTTCTTT. Amino acid sequence: CASREAAWSEAFF. This chain joins TRBV25-1 and TRBJ1-1, with no clear D. Germline lookup yields CDR1 MGHDK and CDR2 SYGVNS. Trimming took 6 bases from V and 6 from J, leaving 14 bases between them. The CDR3 loop spans 13 amino acids.

This chain joins TRBV19 and TRBJ1-1; 9 bases match TRBD1. CDR3 length: 16 amino acids. Germline V gene lookup returns CDR1 LNHDA and CDR2 SQIVND (reference sequence). J lost 8 bases, V lost 3 bases, and 13 bases had no gene match. The DNA of the CDR3 is TGTGCCAGTAGTATTACCCCCCCGGGACAGGGTTCGGAAGCTTTCTTT. Amino acid sequence: CASSITPPGQGSEAFF.

The V gene is TRBV11-3, the J gene TRBJ2-5; 9 bases are shared with TRBD1. Germline V gives CDR1 SGHNT, CDR2 YENEEA. The V gene end was trimmed by 1 base and the J gene end by 4 bases; junction bases not matched to a gene: 7. The CDR3 spans 16 residues. The CDR3, as DNA: TGTGCCAGCAGCTTAGCGTCGGGACAGGGTGCAGAGACCCAGTACTTC. It is translated as CASSLASGQGAETQYF.

The chain links TRBV4-1 to TRBJ2-7; 8 nucleotides agree with TRBD2. The CDR3 is made up of 15 amino acids. Germline V gives CDR1 MGHRA, CDR2 YSYEKL. Losses at the gene ends were 2 bases for V and 2 bases for J; bases not matched to a gene: 5. CDR3 sequence: CASSQTSGSPYEQYF. The CDR3 nucleotides are TGCGCCAGCAGCCAAACAAGCGGGAGCCCCTACGAGCAGTACTTC.

This sequence joins TRBV4-3 and TRBJ2-6, with D uncertain. Looked up from germline, CDR1 is LGHNA and CDR2 is YSLEER. With 4 bases removed from V and 4 bases from J, the gap between germline ends came to 17 bases. CDR3 size: 17 residues. This chain's CDR3 is CASSPAYIWAGANVLTF. CDR3 DNA: TGCGCCAGCAGCCCCGCCTATATCTGGGCCGGGGCCAACGTCCTGACTTTC.

The CDR3 reads CASSSGQNTQYF. The CDR3 DNA reads as TGTGCCAGCAGCTCCGGACAGAACACGCAGTATTTT. The chain uses TRBV5-6 and TRBJ2-3, with a possible D match to TRBD1 (6 bases). Trimming stripped 3 bases from V and 9 bases from J, with 11 bases between. The CDR3 is made up of 12 amino acids. Germline values: CDR1 SGHDT, CDR2 YYEEEE.

This clone was detected a few times. This chain connects TRBV5-6 to TRBJ1-4, with D tentatively TRBD1 (6 bases). This CDR3 has 14 amino acids. Trimming removed 3 bases from V and 7 bases from J, with 13 bases in between. Germline assignment: CDR1 SGHDT and CDR2 YYEEEE. The CDR3 loop is CASSYDRKGEKLFF. In DNA, the CDR3 is TGTGCCAGCAGCTACGACAGGAAGGGTGAAAAACTGTTTTTT.

The genes are TRBV27 and TRBJ2-1; 9 bases agree with TRBD1. This CDR3 is built from 15 residues. V shed 5 bases and J 7 bases; nucleotides not matched to a gene: 9. Looked up from germline, CDR1 is MNHEY and CDR2 is SMNVEV (reference sequence). The CDR3 sequence: CASSPPGQGLNEQFF. The CDR3 DNA follows: TGTGCCAGCAGTCCACCGGGACAGGGTTTGAATGAGCAGTTCTTC.

This clone was seen a single time. This chain links TRBV4-3 with TRBJ1-1; maybe TRBD1 (5 bases). Deletions cut 0 bases from V and 8 bases from J, with 13 bases between. The CDR3 is 14 amino acids. CDR1 is LGHNA, CDR2 YSLEER, per germline. The CDR3 nucleotides read TGCGCCAGCAGCCAAGATCTTGGGGGGAGGGAAGCTTTCTTT. Translated: CASSQDLGGREAFF.

The gene calls are TRBV4-3 and TRBJ2-5, with a possible D match to TRBD1 (5 bases). Trimming took 0 bases from V and 8 from J, leaving 16 bases between them. Germline lookup yields CDR1 LGHNA and CDR2 YSLEER. This CDR3 comprises 15 residues. The CDR3: CASSQDRAGLVTQYF. CDR3 nucleotides: TGCGCCAGCAGCCAAGACAGGGCTGGGCTGGTTACCCAGTACTTC.

The chain couples TRBV2 to TRBJ1-4; D not resolved. This CDR3 is 13 amino acids long. Looked up from germline, CDR1 is SNHLY and CDR2 is FYNNEI. Trimming pared 4 bases from V and 10 bases from J, leaving 13 bases between. The CDR3 coding sequence is TGTGCCAGCAGTGCGCCCGGACGGGGAAAACTGTTTTTT. Its protein is CASSAPGRGKLFF.

V is TRBV5-1 and J is TRBJ1-2, with TRBD1 matching over 8 bases. Trimming removed 4 bases from V and 1 base from J; junction bases left unmatched: 3. Germline V gene sequence: CDR1 SGHRS, CDR2 YFSETQ. The CDR3 consists of 14 residues. CDR3 sequence (DNA): TGCGCCAGCAGCCAACAGGGGGATAACTATGGCTACACCTTC. This translates into CASSQQGDNYGYTF.

The rearrangement uses TRBV7-9 and TRBJ1-2; D not resolved. The CDR3 contains 13 residues. The ends were cut back, 6 bases at V and 6 bases at J, with 14 bases in the middle. CDR1 and CDR2 from the germline V gene are SEHNR and FQNEAQ (reference sequence). The CDR3 protein is CASSPTWADGYTF. CDR3 in DNA: TGTGCCAGCAGTCCCACTTGGGCAGATGGCTACACCTTC.

The genes are TRBV29-1 and TRBJ1-2, with a weak D call TRBD1 (6 bases). Germline V gene sequence: CDR1 SQVTM, CDR2 ANQGSEA. V was shortened by 1 base and J by 4 bases, with 13 bases between the two germline ends. This CDR3 comprises 14 residues. CDR3 protein: CSVEGGGQFYGYTF. In DNA, the CDR3 is TGCAGCGTTGAAGGGGGCGGACAGTTCTATGGCTACACCTTC.

The chain is built from TRBV7-2 and TRBJ1-5, with D unclear. This CDR3 has 12 residues. The germline CDR1 and CDR2 sequences are SGHTA and FQGNSA. The V and J ends lost 2 bases and 6 bases respectively, with 5 bases between them. The CDR3 loop reads CASSLLSQPQHF. The CDR3 DNA follows: TGTGCCAGCAGCTTACTAAGTCAGCCCCAGCATTTT.

The chain employs TRBV21-1 and TRBJ2-5; the D call in the table, TRBD1, was not verified against the DNA. TRBV21-1 is listed as a pseudogene. This CDR3 has 21 amino acids. CDR3 sequence (DNA): TGTGCCAGCAGCAACAAAGGAGTAAGATCCGGGACAGCATATCACCAAGAGACCCAGTACTTC. Translating gives CASSNKGVRSGTAYHQETQYF.

The chain uses TRBV9 and TRBJ1-4, with 9 nucleotides matching TRBD1. This CDR3 comprises 14 residues. Germline CDR1 is SGDLS and CDR2 is YYNGEE. V shed 5 bases and J 8 bases; nucleotides not matched to a gene: 7. The CDR3 DNA reads TGTGCCAGCAGTGGGACAGGGAGTGCGGAAAAACTGTTTTTT. It codes for CASSGTGSAEKLFF.